This T cell receptor beta chain was identified in a study of blood T cell repertoires in COVID-19. The CDR3 is made up of 13 amino acids. V was trimmed by 5 bases and J by 3 bases, leaving 10 bases between them. Germline V gives CDR1 SGHNT, CDR2 YENEEA. In the authors' workflow: Scientists estimated how many nucleated cells there were by amplifying reference gene primers. Produced via immunoSEQ multiplex PCR; TCRdb's table is partial and in-frame only. V and J calls and clone size come straight from that table; D and trimming were deduced from the DNA. The profile shows roughly 120,000 clones, 70% to 85% of them singletons.

This chain connects TRBV11-3 to TRBJ1-1; D gene unclear. The sequencing sample was made of peripheral blood. The source is a woman in her sixties or seventies with acute or convalescent COVID-19. The CDR3 nucleotides read TGTGCCAGCAGCGTTTACGGGGACACTGAAGCTTTCTTT. Translated: CASSVYGDTEAFF.